The source of this TCR beta chain is a study of CD8 T cells in Susac syndrome. This CDR3 contains 19 residues. V lost 8 bases and J 0 bases, leaving 29 bases between the germline ends. CDR1 is SGHRS and CDR2 is YFSETQ in the germline V gene. RNA totalling roughly 0.5 to 1 ug underwent reverse transcription with random hexamers. TCRdb fed the immunoSEQ multiplex PCR reads into MiXCR, producing one record per CDR3 protein. The data show 100,000 to 150,000 distinct CDR3 sequences, with approximately 95% seen just once and roughly 0.29% held by the top ten. The specimen sequenced was CD8+ T cells from PBMCs. The chain links TRBV5-1 to TRBJ1-2; a possible D gene is TRBD1 (5 bases). The sequence was obtained from a human donor with multiple sclerosis. CDR3 sequence (DNA): TGCGCCAGTCAATTGGGACGGGGCCTAGGCCAGCTAGCTAACTATGGCTACACCTTC. This codes for CASQLGRGLGQLANYGYTF.